The next 11 T cell receptor beta chains were all read from a single sample in a study of blood T cell repertoires in COVID-19. Only in-frame clones appear in the TCRdb table, and some are missing; sequencing was by immunoSEQ multiplex PCR. The sample shows about 80,000 clones, approximately 80% of them seen only once. Specimen: peripheral blood. Receptor source: an elderly man with acute or convalescent COVID-19.

Written as DNA, the CDR3 is TGTGCCAGCAGCGTTTCCGGGACTGAAGCTTTCTTT. It codes for CASSVSGTEAFF. The V call is TRBV9, the J call TRBJ1-1; D remains ambiguous. The CDR3 has 12 amino acids. Trimming took off 2 bases at V and 5 bases at J, with 7 bases between the two ends. Per germline, CDR1 SGDLS and CDR2 YYNGEE.

This chain links TRBV14 with TRBJ2-2; no definite D call. Germline V CDR1 and CDR2: SGHDN, FVKESK. The length of the CDR3 is 14 residues. V gave up 1 base and J gave up 1 base, with 4 bases separating them. The CDR3 loop reads CASSQVRNTGELFF. Written as DNA, the CDR3 is TGTGCCAGCAGCCAAGTCAGGAACACCGGGGAGCTGTTTTTT.

The CDR3 protein is CASSLRQGQEKLFF. The CDR3 region has the DNA TGTGCCAGCAGCCTTCGACAGGGACAGGAAAAACTGTTTTTT. The rearrangement uses TRBV3-1 (or the pseudogene TRBV3-2) and TRBJ1-4; the match to TRBD1 covers 7 bases. The germline V gene encodes CDR1 LGHDT and CDR2 YNNKEL (reference sequence). The ends lost 4 bases at V and 8 bases at J; junction bases unmatched: 7. This CDR3 comprises 14 residues.

The CDR3 spells CASRDRGNSPLHF. In nucleotides, the CDR3 is TGCGCCAGCAGGGACAGGGGGAATTCACCCCTCCACTTT. J is TRBJ1-6 and V is TRBV5-1, with 10 positions matching TRBD1. CDR1 is SGHRS, CDR2 YFSETQ, per germline. The trim removed 5 bases at V and 7 bases at J, leaving 0 bases unmatched. CDR3 size: 13 residues.

The chain employs TRBV25-1 and TRBJ1-5, with 11 positions matching TRBD1. CDR3 length equals 16 residues. Germline loops: CDR1 MGHDK, CDR2 SYGVNS. V trimming: 4 bases; J trimming: 1 base; junction bases outside the gene matches: 3. The CDR3 region is CASSAGQGGSNQPQHF. DNA for the CDR3: TGTGCCAGCAGTGCGGGACAGGGGGGGAGCAATCAGCCCCAGCATTTT.

This chain links TRBV5-1 with TRBJ1-2, with 12 nucleotides matching TRBD1. Germline V gene lookup returns CDR1 SGHRS and CDR2 YFSETQ. This CDR3 region has 16 residues. J gave up 7 bases and V 4 bases, and 11 bases lay outside the gene matches. The CDR3 here is CASSAPGQGATGGYTF. The DNA for the CDR3 is TGCGCCAGCAGCGCGCCGGGACAGGGGGCTACGGGTGGCTACACCTTC.

This sequence joins TRBV5-1 and TRBJ1-1; no clear D. Trimming cost V 5 bases and J 6 bases, with 11 bases left between them. There are 12 residues in the CDR3. From germline, CDR1 is SGHRS and CDR2 YFSETQ. CDR3 sequence reads: CASSDIGAEAFF. CDR3 bases: TGCGCCAGCAGTGACATCGGTGCTGAAGCTTTCTTT. Combining the CDR3 with reference TRBV5-1 and TRBJ1-1 gives the whole variable domain KAGVTQTPRYLIKTRGQQVTLSCSPISGHRSVSWYQQTPGQGLQFLFEYFSETQRNKGNFPGRFSGRQFSNSRSEMNVSTLELGDSALYLCASSDIGAEAFFGQGTRLTVV.

The chain is built from TRBV4-1 and TRBJ1-6, with 10 bases lining up with TRBD1. Unmatched junction bases numbered 6, after V lost 0 bases and J lost 7 bases. CDR3 length equals 17 residues. Germline-derived CDR1 and CDR2 are MGHRA and YSYEKL. The CDR3 DNA is TGCGCCAGCAGCCAAGACTCCGGGGACAGGGGCAATTCACCCCTCCACTTT. It specifies CASSQDSGDRGNSPLHF.

The rearrangement uses TRBV11-2 and TRBJ2-2, with TRBD2 identical over 9 bases. Germline loops: CDR1 SGHAT, CDR2 FQNNGV. V shed 2 bases, J shed 1 base, and the junction held 2 bases outside the gene matches. This CDR3 comprises 16 residues. CDR3 region: CASSLQLAGNTGELFF. The CDR3 region has the DNA TGTGCCAGCAGCTTACAACTAGCGGGGAACACCGGGGAGCTGTTTTTT.

The chain is built from TRBV28 and TRBJ1-2, with 8 positions matching TRBD1. V was clipped by 2 bases and J by 7 bases; unmatched bases: 9. The CDR3 runs to 15 residues. The V gene's germline CDR1 is MDHEN and CDR2 SYDVKM. The DNA for the CDR3 is TGTGCCAGCAGTTTAAGCACAGGGGGTAAGGGTGGCTACACCTTC. The encoded protein is CASSLSTGGKGGYTF.

V is TRBV29-1 and J is TRBJ2-4; D may be TRBD2 (6 bases). Trimming cost V 5 bases and J 8 bases, with 13 bases left between them. This CDR3 has 12 residues. Per germline, CDR1 SQVTM and CDR2 ANQGSEA. CDR3 DNA sequence: TGCAGCGTTTTGCGGGATACGGACATTCAGTACTTC. Protein: CSVLRDTDIQYF. The full variable domain, completed using reference TRBV29-1 and TRBJ2-4, is SAVISQKPSRDICQRGTSLTIQCQVDSQVTMMFWYRQQPGQSLTLIATANQGSEATYESGFVIDKFPISRPNLTFSTLTVSNMSPEDSSIYLCSVLRDTDIQYFGAGTRLSVL.